This is a list of T cell receptor beta chains from one sample in a study of control samples from healthy donors and cancer patients. Assay used: immunoSEQ multiplex PCR; TCRdb lists only in-frame clones, some missing. The repertoire holds some 150,000 clones, approximately 94% seen once, with 12% to 15% in the top ten. The source material was PBMCs. The receptors were gathered from a man aged 55 to 70 with colorectal cancer. Each CDR3 is given without its conserved first and last residue. A clone size is listed for some rows: how often the clone was seen (once, few, many), or a class if it is expanded.

J gene | clone size | V gene | CDR3 length | CDR3 protein
TRBJ2-2 | - | TRBV24-1 | 16 | ATSDSGQGRANTGELF
TRBJ1-5 | - | TRBV27 | 16 | ASSSSLDRPDPNQPQH
TRBJ1-2 | - | TRBV4-2 | 13 | ASSQERGLNYGYT
TRBJ2-7 | - | TRBV29-1 | 10 | SVEVSSYEQY
TRBJ2-3 | - | TRBV20-1 | 15 | SASMAIAGLNTDTQY
TRBJ2-7 | - | TRBV15 | 11 | ATSREGGYEQY
TRBJ2-7 | - | TRBV6-5 | 12 | ASSYADRDYEQY
TRBJ1-4 | few | TRBV29-1 | 10 | SVGQGREKLF
TRBJ2-3 | - | TRBV7-8 | 16 | ASSLAQLASGEGDTQY
TRBJ1-5 | - | TRBV6-1 | 14 | ASSETPDRGWQPQH
TRBJ1-6 | - | TRBV2 | 12 | ASRQESINSPLH
TRBJ2-4 | - | TRBV4-1 | 16 | ASSQGVSTGVGKNIQY
TRBJ1-5 | - | TRBV9 | 15 | ASSAGGDRLLNQPQH
TRBJ1-1 | - | TRBV5-1 | 11 | ASSFSTGAEAF
TRBJ1-2 | - | TRBV6-5 | 11 | ASRIGGTYGYT
TRBJ2-7 | - | TRBV19 | 13 | ASSQGLAGIYEQY
TRBJ2-5 | - | TRBV3-1/TRBV3-2 | 12 | ASSQTATQETQY
TRBJ1-2 | - | TRBV10-2 | 11 | ATKQGLDYGYT
TRBJ1-3 | - | TRBV21-1 | 15 | ASSKASNRSSGNTIY
TRBJ2-7 | - | TRBV5-1 | 13 | ASSPGSGGAYEQY
TRBJ1-1 | - | TRBV19 | 10 | ASRRGNTEAF
TRBJ2-7 | - | TRBV4-1 | 12 | ASSHRRGDYEQY
TRBJ1-2 | few | TRBV10-3 | 13 | AISESGRGTYGYT
TRBJ1-1 | once | TRBV19 | 12 | ASSSSVGGTEAF
TRBJ2-3 | - | TRBV9 | 14 | ASSVASGGPEGTQY
TRBJ1-1 | - | TRBV30 | 12 | AWSKGPPAHEAF
TRBJ2-7 | - | TRBV4-3 | 14 | ASSQDRQGGSYEQY
TRBJ2-5 | - | TRBV7-9 | 12 | ASSSPVAVETQY
TRBJ2-3 | - | TRBV18 | 12 | ASSPQGATDTQY
TRBJ2-3 | - | TRBV7-2 | 16 | ASRRGLAGGLSTDTQY
TRBJ2-7 | - | TRBV28 | 11 | ASSFFQGSEQY
TRBJ1-1 | - | TRBV6-5 | 14 | ASSSRDRVGGTEAF
TRBJ2-7 | - | TRBV19 | 13 | ASSAGRGQGTEQY
TRBJ2-3 | - | TRBV30 | 9 | ACMWTDTQY
TRBJ2-1 | - | TRBV7-6 | 13 | ASSTSGGAYNEQF
TRBJ2-3 | - | TRBV28 | 14 | ASSLWGGASTDTQY
TRBJ1-6 | - | TRBV6-1 | 13 | ASSEPAGGKGPLH
TRBJ2-7 | - | TRBV6-6 | 16 | ASSPLSGGGNAYYEQY
TRBJ1-4 | - | TRBV18 | 11 | ASSRAQEEKLF
TRBJ1-2 | once | TRBV12-3/TRBV12-4 | 11 | ASCRSTNYGYT
TRBJ2-5 | - | TRBV3-1/TRBV3-2 | 12 | ASSQTSGGETQY
TRBJ1-4 | - | TRBV27 | 11 | ASSPRGAEKLF
TRBJ1-6 | - | TRBV7-2 | 11 | ASSLTTNSPLH
TRBJ2-3 | - | TRBV5-1 | 12 | ASSLAPDGNTQY